Listed below are T cell receptor beta chains from one sample, sequenced in a study of T cells in Graves' hyperthyroidism and ophthalmopathy. Via MiXCR, TCRdb re-called the multiplex PCR reads, giving one row per CDR3 protein. The sample lists fewer than 700,000 distinct CDR3 sequences, roughly 17% occurring once. Input material: blood. These receptors were obtained from a woman aged 25 to 39 with Graves' hyperthyroidism. CDR3s include the opening cysteine and the closing phenylalanine or tryptophan. The D gene is left open where the match is weak. Rows give clone size only sometimes, using once, few, many, or a class for an expanded clone.

size,J,V,D,DNA,CDR3
NA,TRBJ2-1,TRBV6-6,NA,TGTGCCAGCAGTTACCGGGCTTCCGAGGGGTACAATGAGCAGTTCTTC,CASSYRASEGYNEQFF
few,TRBJ2-3,TRBV3-1,TRBD1,TGTGCCAGCAGCCCACCCGGACAGGGTGCGCAGTATTTT,CASSPPGQGAQYF
few,TRBJ2-2,TRBV15,NA,TGTGCCACCTCCAGCAGAGGGGGGGGCACCGGGGAGCTGTTTTTT,CATSSRGGGTGELFF
many,TRBJ2-1,TRBV6-6,TRBD1,TGTGCCAGCAGTTACGTTCAGGGGGTAATGGATGAGCAGTTCTTC,CASSYVQGVMDEQFF
NA,TRBJ1-1,TRBV7-9,NA,TGTGCCAGCAGCTTAGCCAGGGGAGACACTGAAGCTTTCTTT,CASSLARGDTEAFF
NA,TRBJ1-3,TRBV9,NA,TGTGCCAGCAGCGGAAGCGAAACAGGGACCTCTGGAAACACCATATATTTT,CASSGSETGTSGNTIYF
few,TRBJ2-7,TRBV7-2,NA,TGTGCCAGCAGGCAGACAGGCGGGCGGGAGCAGTACTTC,CASRQTGGREQYF
many,TRBJ1-1,TRBV7-2,NA,TGTGCCAGCAGCCAACCACAGGGCACTGAAGCTTTCTTT,CASSQPQGTEAFF
NA,TRBJ2-1,TRBV3-1,TRBD2,TGTGCCAGCAGCCACGCTCACCGGACTAGCGGGAATAATGAGCAGTTCTTC,CASSHAHRTSGNNEQFF
few,TRBJ1-1,TRBV29-1,NA,TGCAGCGTTGAACTTCTAGCAGGGAAGGACACTGAAGCTTTCTTT,CSVELLAGKDTEAFF
many,TRBJ2-7,TRBV5-5,NA,TGTGCCAGCAGCTCCCCGTTCAGGTCCTACGAGCAGTACTTC,CASSSPFRSYEQYF
many,TRBJ2-3,TRBV2,NA,TGTGCCAGCAGTGAGATCCCAGATACGCAGTATTTT,CASSEIPDTQYF
many,TRBJ2-1,TRBV20-1,TRBD1,TGCAGTGCACCCGTCGGGACAGGGTATACCTACAATGAGCAGTTCTTC,CSAPVGTGYTYNEQFF
many,TRBJ2-4,TRBV27,NA,TGTGCCAGCAGTGATGGGGGCTCAGCCAAAAACATTCAGTACTTC,CASSDGGSAKNIQYF
few,TRBJ1-2,TRBV2,NA,TGTGCCAGCAGGCACCAGGGGAAAGGTGGCTACACCTTC,CASRHQGKGGYTF
NA,TRBJ1-5,TRBV19,NA,TGTACCAGTAGTATGGTGGGAGAAGGGCAGCCCCAGCATTTT,CTSSMVGEGQPQHF
many,TRBJ2-1,TRBV11-2,NA,TGTGCCAGCAGCCCCAGAAAAGCCTCCTACAATGAGCAGTTCTTC,CASSPRKASYNEQFF
many,TRBJ2-7,TRBV7-9,TRBD1,TGTGCCAGCAGCCTCGGACAGGGGATAACCGACGAGCAGTACTTC,CASSLGQGITDEQYF
many,TRBJ1-2,TRBV25-1,NA,TGTGCCAGCAGTGAATCTGGGAGCTATGGCTACACCTTC,CASSESGSYGYTF
many,TRBJ1-1,TRBV20-1,NA,TGCAGTGCTAGAAGGCAGATAAGGGACACTGAAGCTTTCTTT,CSARRQIRDTEAFF
many,TRBJ2-1,TRBV11-3,NA,TGTGCCAGCAGCGAAGACGGAAGCTACAATGAGCAGTTCTTC,CASSEDGSYNEQFF
many,TRBJ2-1,TRBV12-5,NA,TGTGCTAGTGCTCCCTCCGCGGGAAATGAGCAGTTCTTC,CASAPSAGNEQFF
NA,TRBJ2-1,TRBV29-1,NA,TGCAGCGTGGTGACCTGGGAGAGCTCCTACAATGAGCAGTTCTTC,CSVVTWESSYNEQFF